This passage covers 7 T cell receptor beta chains from one sample sequenced in a study of blood T cell repertoires in COVID-19. Measured with immunoSEQ multiplex PCR; TCRdb has only the in-frame clones, and not every one. The data contain 130,000 or so clones, almost 85% of them singletons. Sequencing input: PBMCs or T cells enriched from blood (not recorded which). The receptors stem from a woman in her forties or fifties with acute COVID-19.

The J gene is TRBJ2-1, the V gene TRBV24-1; the D is unclear. CDR1 is KGHDR, CDR2 SFDVKD, per germline. V shed 4 bases and J shed 8 bases, with 11 bases lying between them. This CDR3 contains 13 residues. The CDR3 loop is CATSDRRWDEQFF. CDR3 nucleotide sequence: TGTGCCACCAGTGACCGCAGGTGGGATGAGCAGTTCTTC.

The rearrangement uses TRBV13 and TRBJ2-7, with TRBD2 matching over 11 bases. V shed 0 bases and J 4 bases; nucleotides not matched to a gene: 14. From germline, CDR1 is PRHDT and CDR2 FYEKMQ (reference sequence). The CDR3 length is 19 residues. Here the CDR3 reads CASSLGPTSGNLAYYEQYF. Here the CDR3 DNA reads TGTGCCAGCAGCTTAGGACCGACTAGCGGGAATCTTGCGTATTACGAGCAGTACTTC.

The chain links TRBV27 to TRBJ1-1; D perhaps matches TRBD1 (5 bases). V lost 7 bases and J lost 4, with 19 bases in between. This CDR3 has 15 amino acids. From germline, CDR1 is MNHEY and CDR2 SMNVEV (reference sequence). The CDR3 DNA reads as TGTGCCAGCACCCTCTATGGCGGGGGGGGCACTGAAGCTTTCTTT. The encoded protein is CASTLYGGGGTEAFF.

The chain employs TRBV4-3 and TRBJ2-2; TRBD2 agrees at 7 bases. This CDR3 comprises 16 residues. The V gene end was trimmed by 1 base and the J gene end by 16 bases; junction bases not matched to a gene: 18. Germline loops: CDR1 LGHNA, CDR2 YSLEER. CDR3 bases: TGCGCCAGCAGCCAAGTGTTTTCTAGCGGAGTTGCCGGCGAGTTTTTT. Residues: CASSQVFSSGVAGEFF.

V gene TRBV19 combines with J gene TRBJ2-3; a weak D match, TRBD2 (6 bases). The CDR3 loop spans 13 amino acids. CDR1 and CDR2 from the germline V gene are LNHDA and SQIVND (reference sequence). V dropped 9 bases and J dropped 7 bases, with 17 bases sitting between them. CDR3 nucleotides: TGTGCCAGCGGGGGTGTCCTCGGGTATACGCAGTATTTT. It yields the protein CASGGVLGYTQYF.

In its sample, this clone ranks as large. The rearrangement uses TRBV2 and TRBJ1-6; D is perhaps TRBD1 (5 bases). CDR1 SNHLY and CDR2 FYNNEI come from the germline V gene. The CDR3 contains 13 residues. The ends were cut back, 6 bases at V and 9 bases at J, with 12 bases in the middle. The CDR3, as DNA: TGTGCCAGCAGAGGGGATTGGGGTTCACCCCTCCACTTT. As protein: CASRGDWGSPLHF.

The chain has TRBV5-4 and TRBJ2-1, with 11 nucleotides matching TRBD2. Unmatched junction bases numbered 9, after V lost 8 bases and J lost 5 bases. This CDR3 contains 15 residues. Looked up from germline, CDR1 is SGHNT and CDR2 is YYREEE (reference sequence). CDR3 sequence reads: CASSSSGRENNEQFF. The CDR3 DNA is TGTGCCAGTAGCAGTAGCGGGAGGGAGAACAATGAGCAGTTCTTC.